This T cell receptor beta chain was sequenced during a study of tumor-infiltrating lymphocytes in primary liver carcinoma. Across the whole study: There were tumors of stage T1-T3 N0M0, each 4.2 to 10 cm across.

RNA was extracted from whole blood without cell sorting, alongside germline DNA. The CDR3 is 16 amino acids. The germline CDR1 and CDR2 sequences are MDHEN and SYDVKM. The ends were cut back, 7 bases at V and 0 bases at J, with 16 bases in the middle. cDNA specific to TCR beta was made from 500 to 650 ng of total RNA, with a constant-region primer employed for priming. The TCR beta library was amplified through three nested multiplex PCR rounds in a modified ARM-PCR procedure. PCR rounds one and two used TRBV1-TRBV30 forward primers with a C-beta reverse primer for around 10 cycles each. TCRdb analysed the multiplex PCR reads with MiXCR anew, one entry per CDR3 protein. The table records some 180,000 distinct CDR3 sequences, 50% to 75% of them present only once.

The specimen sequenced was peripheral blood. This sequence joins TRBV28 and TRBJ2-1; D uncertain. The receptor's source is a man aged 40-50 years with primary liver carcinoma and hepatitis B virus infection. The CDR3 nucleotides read TGTGCCAGCATCTCAACCAGGCTGAGCTCCTACAATGAGCAGTTCTTC. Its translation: CASISTRLSSYNEQFF.